This T cell receptor (beta chain) was sequenced in a study of cytomegalovirus exposure and HLA in healthy donors (dated by TCRdb to 2016 to 2017). At the level of the whole study: In an earlier analysis of roughly 500 of the donors, 276 Gb of sequence data and some 120 million unique TCR beta sequences from about 179 million T cells were reported. An early release covering roughly 600 HLA-typed donors comprised approximately 290 gigabases of sequencing data and some 79 million unique TCR sequences. Of the roughly 400 genotyped donors, 75% to 85% were placed in the genetic ancestry cluster associated with self-reported Caucasian donors. The aim of the study was to test whether cataloging public T cell receptors could identify signatures of past pathogen exposure. The T cell repertoires of around 730 subjects were profiled by immunosequencing and related to cytomegalovirus serostatus. Besides the first cohort of 500 to 700 subjects, a separate validation cohort made up of some 110 different subjects was used. High-throughput TCR immunosequencing, statistical association of individual TCRs with disease status, and machine learning were combined to predict cytomegalovirus infection status. A later analysis re-examined previously published TCR beta repertoires from more than 550 donors and added high-resolution HLA genotyping to investigate patterns of TCR occurrence. In the later analysis, no new phenotypic data were used to find candidate immune exposures; instead, reliance was placed on TCR beta sequences and their occurrence across donors. To decide whether each TCR beta V gene segment behaved as functional or pseudogenic, an earlier analysis of approximately 620 of the donors relied on high-throughput TCR beta sequencing. Donor age, sex, ethnicity and CMV serostatus were compiled alongside the repertoire data. Genome-wide SNP genotypes for about 65% of the 666 donors were used in a later genetic analysis, which treated that subset as a discovery cohort. All discovery cohort repertoires had been generated using a single sequencing platform. HLA typing covered class I and class II loci at four-digit resolution. The number of donors typed differed by locus, with 629-630 for A, B, C, DRB1 and DQB1, approximately 500 for DQA1, 600 to 610 for DPA1, and some 450 for DPB1. Because of strong linkage in the cohort, roughly five DR-DQ haplotypes were treated as single units for association and clustering. Among several hundred genotyped donors of the cohort, an average of about 240,000 unique TCR beta nucleotide sequences was sequenced per donor, of which 15% to 20% were non-productive. Paper-wide results and their limitations: Because counts were too low, some 16 rarely observed V segments, including chromosome 9 orphons, were excluded from the earlier analysis of several hundred of the donors. According to a later analysis, TCR association rates differed among HLA loci, with DRB1 alleles showing the most associated TCRs and HLA-C alleles showing the fewest. An association between a missense DCLRE1C variant and V-gene and J-gene trimming of TCR beta chains was found in a later genetic analysis and replicated in an independent cohort. A further reported finding was that TCR beta sequences accurately predicted the HLA-A and HLA-B alleles for most subjects in the first cohort. A group of highly shared sequence variants was considered likely to be a technical artifact of the sequencing pipeline. While some public TCRs were present in many individuals, most TCR sequences turned up only very rarely across donors. A later analysis associated 15,000 or so TCR beta sequences with specific HLA alleles at a false discovery rate of 0.05. In vitro tests confirmed that a few of the cytomegalovirus-associated TCR beta chains recognize cytomegalovirus antigens. CMV serostatus was the only immune exposure information available for the cohort. HLA typing was unavailable for some donors at each locus, so association tests used only the typed subset. The study listed 150 to 200 TCR beta chains as associated with cytomegalovirus. Sequencing depth was assumed to be roughly uniform across donors in the presence/absence analyses, though that assumption may not hold. According to a later analysis, parvovirus B19, influenza, CMV and Epstein-Barr virus appeared linked to several top co-occurrence clusters. In a later analysis, HLA-associated TCR beta chains showed more clonal expansion and lower generation probabilities than non-associated chains that were equally common. When HLA alleles, especially DR and DQ, strongly co-occurred, attributing TCR associations to individual alleles was difficult. In both the original and validation cohorts, the classifier was reported to diagnose cytomegalovirus status with high specificity and sensitivity. It was suggested by the authors that the approach could potentially be generalized to other disease states and immunological phenotypes. In this cohort, only TCR beta chains were sequenced, and detectable features were limited by the absence of alpha or paired-chain data. A later genetic analysis reported fewer N-insertions in productive TCRs among donors in an Asian-associated ancestry cluster than the roughly 650-donor mean. Most CMV-associated TCR beta chains appeared to be HLA-restricted in a later analysis, and the HLA associations seemed to be driven largely by CMV exposure. Some IMGT-functional V segments, including TRBV6-2 and TRBV6-3, could not be told apart with the 87-base-pair reads, so those segments were excluded. Linkage disequilibrium might explain the correlated functional status among segregating V segments, but an unknown experimental factor could not be excluded. In an earlier analysis of more than 450 of the donors, most TCR beta V segments were observed in productive rearrangements about 90% or about 30% of the time, broadly matching IMGT annotations.

The cohort comprised several hundred healthy bone marrow donors. Cohort members were all nominally healthy when sampled, although unrecorded immune exposures were likely present. The donor tested CMV seronegative and was one of the 352 seronegative cohort members. A peripheral blood sample was provided by each donor, and peripheral blood mononuclear cells were used for TCR beta sequencing. The Qiagen DNeasy Blood Extraction Kit was used to extract genomic DNA from the blood cell samples. The library was made by the immunoSEQ multiplex PCR assay. For the multiplex PCR, a mixture combining 60 forward primers for TCR Vbeta segments and 13 reverse primers for TCR Jbeta segments was used. A multiplex PCR assay on genomic DNA amplified the CDR3 region of rearranged TCR beta genes. On the Illumina HiSeq System, the amplified TCR beta libraries were sequenced as 87-base-pair reads. The published analysis was carried out like this. In a later analysis, some 80 million unique TCR beta chains were counted across the 500 to 700 repertoires, and some 10 million of these chains were shared by at least two donors. To remove PCR and sequencing errors, raw reads were error-corrected and collapsed into unique sequences using a nearest-neighbor algorithm that merged closely related sequences. V, D and J gene segments were assigned by aligning CDR3 sequences to IMGT reference sequences. For a sequence to be retained, at least a six-nucleotide match to both a V gene segment and a J gene segment was required. A rearrangement counted as productive if the CDR3 had no stop codons and remained in frame with V and J, and every other rearrangement counted as non-productive. Following IMGT convention, CDR3 was defined as the stretch from the second conserved V-encoded cysteine up to the conserved J-encoded phenylalanine. Sequences without an unambiguous match to a single V gene segment were excluded from the earlier analysis of a few hundred of the donors. An earlier analysis of approximately 590 of the donors classified V segments as functional when productive rearrangements were above 56.7% and as segregating when the standard deviation between donors was above 5%. A statistical classification framework was developed to diagnose cytomegalovirus status using the catalog of TCR beta chain sequences. In a later analysis, V and J genes were assigned by comparing TCR nucleotide sequences against IMGT/GENE-DB human TR gene sequences. In a later analysis, CDR3 sequences and most-parsimonious VDJ recombination scenarios were assigned using the TCRdist pipeline. In a later analysis, every TCR beta chain was defined by the combination of its CDR3 amino acid sequence and its V-gene family, and reads without a unique V-gene family were dropped. A later analysis removed roughly 590 highly shared, low-generation-probability nucleotide sequences to deal with suspected cross-contamination and a sequencing artifact. In a later analysis, a clonal expansion index was calculated for each public chain from normalized within-repertoire ranks of inferred template counts. Generation probabilities in a later analysis came from a VDJ recombination model fitted to out-of-frame rearrangements, and those results were checked against IGoR. In a later analysis, hypergeometric tests were used to score TCR-TCR, TCR-HLA and TCR-CMV co-occurrence, with a repertoire-size bias correction applied to TCR pairs. In a later analysis, false discovery rates were estimated by permuting HLA or CMV assignments 20 times. In a later analysis, co-occurring TCRs were grouped with DBSCAN, and TCRdist sequence similarity was added when clustering was performed within HLA-allele-positive subsets. For co-occurrence clustering, repertoires with fewer than 30,000 or more than 120,000 public chains were excluded, along with five repertoires with anomalous nucleotide sharing. In its TCRdb copy, this immuneACCESS table keeps in-frame sequences only and misses some clones. Where compared with another copy, unresolved V genes explain less than half of these, and the others have no known cause. D and trimming were read from the DNA, whereas the V and J calls and clone size are those reported in that table. A total of roughly 100,000 clones appear in this sample, roughly three quarters of them only once. The ten largest make up about 4.3% of the sample.

Via the germline V gene (reference sequence), CDR1 is SEHNR and CDR2 FQNEAQ. Trimming takes 3 bases off V and 3 bases off J; junction bases not matched to a gene: 7. The CDR3 goes from the cysteine to the phenylalanine over 16 residues. CDR3 DNA only is kept here, 48 bases in frame from base 1. This clone turned up a few times. Its antigen remains unidentified. The record has no base qualities; no much larger clone is one base away. The clonotype originates from a man aged 35-49 years in good health and CMV-seronegative. Sample: PBMCs. The chain joins TRBV7-9 to TRBJ2-7; the junction holds 11 bases that match TRBD2. The DNA sequence is TGTGCCAGCAGCTTCGATAGCGGGGGGGAGTTCTACGAGCAGTACTTC. Its coded protein is CASSFDSGGEFYEQYF.